A selection of T cell receptor beta chains follows, all from one sample in a study of shared clonotypes between healthy human individuals. Here immunoSEQ multiplex PCR was the method, and the copy in TCRdb shows in-frame clones only, minus some. The sample consists of under 2,500,000 clones, almost 96% of them appearing once. Material for sequencing was naive CD4+ T cells sorted from blood. The receptors originated from a man younger than 35 in good health. Both conserved end residues are part of each CDR3. The D gene is left open where the match is weak. The listing skips clone size in some rows; elsewhere it reads once, few, many or a size class.

>TRBD2|TRBJ2-2|-|TRBV2
TGTGCCAGCAGGCTAGCGGGGAACACCGGGGAGCTGTTTTTT
CASRLAGNTGELFF
>TRBD1|TRBJ1-2|few|TRBV19
TGTGCCAGTAGTTCGCCGGGACAGGGGAACTATGGCTACACCTTC
CASSSPGQGNYGYTF
>-|TRBJ1-1|-|TRBV18
TGTGCCAGCTCTCCTCTGGGCCTGAACACTGAAGCTTTCTTT
CASSPLGLNTEAFF
>-|TRBJ1-5|few|TRBV5-1
TGCGCCAGCAGCTTGGGGGGCGGAGACGGGCAGCCCCAGCATTTT
CASSLGGGDGQPQHF
>-|TRBJ2-7|once|TRBV25-1
TGTGCCAGCAGTGAATCCCACTCCGGCAGGATCCACGAGCAGTACTTC
CASSESHSGRIHEQYF
>-|TRBJ1-6|-|TRBV9
TGTGCCAGCAGCGTCCAAGGATGGGATTCACCCCTCCACTTT
CASSVQGWDSPLHF
>TRBD1|TRBJ2-1|few|TRBV19
TGTGCCAGTAGCGAGGACAGGGCCAATGAGCAGTTCTTC
CASSEDRANEQFF
>TRBD1|TRBJ1-1|-|TRBV11-3
TGTGCCAGCAGCCCAACAGGGGGTCGTGTCACTGAAGCTTTCTTT
CASSPTGGRVTEAFF
>TRBD2|TRBJ2-2|-|TRBV7-2
TGTGCCAGCAGCTTAGCGCCAGCGGGGGTTACCGGGGAGCTGTTTTTT
CASSLAPAGVTGELFF
>-|TRBJ2-2|-|TRBV7-7
TGTGCTAGCACCTCCGGCGGGAACACCGGGGAGCTGTTTTTT
CASTSGGNTGELFF
>-|TRBJ2-5|-|TRBV7-9
TGTGCCACCAGCAGCTTCGGTACAGGGAGCACCTCAAAGACCCAGTACTTC
CATSSFGTGSTSKTQYF
>TRBD2|TRBJ2-7|-|TRBV5-1
TGCGCCAGCAGCTTAACTAGCGGGACCAACTCCTACGAGCAGTACTTC
CASSLTSGTNSYEQYF
>-|TRBJ2-7|-|TRBV29-1
TGCAGCGTTGGATCCTACGAGCAGTACTTC
CSVGSYEQYF
>-|TRBJ2-3|-|TRBV9
TGTGCCAGCAGCGTAGAACTAGCTAGCGATACGCAGTATTTT
CASSVELASDTQYF
>-|TRBJ1-5|-|TRBV27
TGTGCCAGCACCCTTTCCATGGAGGGCCCCAATCAGCCCCAGCATTTT
CASTLSMEGPNQPQHF
>-|TRBJ2-7|-|TRBV28
TGTGCCAGCAGTGCTAGAGATTTCGCCTACGAGCAGTACTTC
CASSARDFAYEQYF
>TRBD2|TRBJ2-3|once|TRBV9
TGTGCCAGCAGCGTAAGGGACGCCCGGGGGGTTCGGGGCACAGATACGCAGTATTTT
CASSVRDARGVRGTDTQYF
>-|TRBJ2-3|-|TRBV7-8
TGTGCCAGCAGCTCCCGCTTCCAGGGGACAGATACGCAGTATTTT
CASSSRFQGTDTQYF
>-|TRBJ1-5|-|TRBV6-6
TGTGCCAGCAGTTACTCGGCCGGGGGTCAGCCCCAGCATTTT
CASSYSAGGQPQHF
>-|TRBJ2-2|few|TRBV19
TGTGCCAGTAGTATATCGCAGCACACCGGGGAGCTGTTTTTT
CASSISQHTGELFF
>-|TRBJ1-2|-|TRBV27
TGTGCCAGCAGTTTTAGCGGAAACTATGGCTACACCTTC
CASSFSGNYGYTF
>-|TRBJ2-1|-|TRBV7-9
TGTGCCAGCAGCGGGGGCTGGAATAGGGAGCAGTTCTTC
CASSGGWNREQFF
>-|TRBJ1-2|-|TRBV6-1
TGTGCCAGCAGTGTTGACCTCCCGGGCTATGGCTACACCTTC
CASSVDLPGYGYTF